These 9 T cell receptor beta chains share one sample of origin, sequenced in a study of T cell responses to AZD1222 COVID-19 vaccine. The method was immunoSEQ multiplex PCR; TCRdb's version includes in-frame clones alone and lacks a portion of them. Among 130,000 to 150,000 clones, about nine tenths were seen once, and the ten largest hold 2.8%. This specimen was peripheral blood, taken on day 0 of MenACWY control vaccination. These receptors originate from an adult in good health.

The CDR3 region has the DNA TGTGCCAGCTCACCACTATCACAGGGGGCCTATGGCTACACCTTC. Residues: CASSPLSQGAYGYTF. The rearrangement uses TRBV18 and TRBJ1-2, with 9 positions matching TRBD1. Trimming at V came to 1 base and at J to 4 bases, leaving 4 bases not matched to a gene. Per germline, CDR1 KGHSH and CDR2 LQKENI. This CDR3 region has 15 residues. The full variable domain, completed using reference TRBV18 and TRBJ1-2, is NAGVMQNPRHLVRRRGQEARLRCSPMKGHSHVYWYRQLPEEGLKFMVYLQKENIIDESGMPKERFSAEFPKEGPSILRIQQVVRGDSAAYFCASSPLSQGAYGYTFGSGTRLTVV.

The DNA of the CDR3 is TGTGCCAGCAGCAAAAGGCTAGCGGGAGGGCCGCGGGTTTACAATGAGCAGTTCTTC. Protein product: CASSKRLAGGPRVYNEQFF. The J gene is TRBJ2-1, the V gene TRBV2, with 12 bases aligning to TRBD2. The CDR3 has 19 residues. Germline CDR1 SNHLY, CDR2 FYNNEI. J gave up 4 bases and V 6 bases, and 16 bases lay outside the gene matches.

This chain uses TRBV30 with TRBJ1-6, with unresolved D. Trimming took 0 bases from V and 11 from J, leaving 11 bases between them. The CDR3 is 13 amino acids. Germline CDR1 is GTSNPN and CDR2 is SVGIG (reference sequence). This CDR3 reads CAWSVRTGTPLHF. The CDR3 region has the DNA TGTGCCTGGAGTGTCCGGACTGGGACACCCCTCCACTTT.

The rearrangement links TRBV4-1 to TRBJ2-1, with D perhaps TRBD1 (6 bases). Germline-derived CDR1 and CDR2 are MGHRA and YSYEKL. CDR3 length equals 15 residues. V dropped 4 bases and J dropped 7 bases, with 17 bases sitting between them. In DNA form, the CDR3 reads TGCGCCAGCAGCCCTACAGGGCCCACGTTTAATGAGCAGTTCTTC. Translation gives CASSPTGPTFNEQFF.

The rearrangement joins TRBV28 to TRBJ2-7; D is uncertain. There are 13 residues in the CDR3. In germline, CDR1 is MDHEN, CDR2 SYDVKM. V was clipped by 6 bases and J by 2 bases, with 11 bases between them. CDR3 protein: CASRRTDTYEQYF. The CDR3 DNA is TGTGCCAGCAGACGAACAGATACCTACGAGCAGTACTTC.

The rearrangement joins TRBV6-1 to TRBJ2-4; D is unresolved. V lost 2 bases and J 2 bases, leaving 13 bases between the germline ends. The CDR3 has 16 residues. From germline, CDR1 is MNHNS and CDR2 SASEGT. The CDR3 protein is CASSEHGRAPKNIQYF. CDR3 DNA: TGTGCCAGCAGTGAACACGGTCGGGCCCCCAAAAACATTCAGTACTTC.

This chain joins TRBV4-1 and TRBJ1-2, with 8 bases lining up with TRBD1. Trimming at V came to 3 bases and at J to 2 bases, leaving 8 bases not matched to a gene. From germline, CDR1 is MGHRA and CDR2 YSYEKL. The CDR3 runs to 16 residues. The CDR3 sequence: CASSHLLDRVNYGYTF. CDR3 bases: TGCGCCAGCAGCCACCTTTTGGACAGGGTGAACTATGGCTACACCTTC.

The chain joins TRBV4-1 to TRBJ2-7, with no clear D. This CDR3 is 13 amino acids long. The germline CDR1 and CDR2 sequences are MGHRA and YSYEKL. V gave up 1 base and J gave up 3 bases, with 7 bases separating them. CDR3 protein: CASSQGRNYEQYF. The CDR3 DNA follows: TGCGCCAGCAGCCAAGGGAGAAACTACGAGCAGTACTTC.

The chain couples TRBV14 to TRBJ1-3; D not certain. The CDR3 consists of 20 residues. The germline V gene encodes CDR1 SGHDN and CDR2 FVKESK. V lost 0 bases, J lost 0 bases, and 21 bases lay in between. The CDR3 protein is CASSQDRMQTRRFSGNTIYF. The CDR3 region has the DNA TGTGCCAGCAGCCAAGATCGAATGCAGACCCGACGATTCTCTGGAAACACCATATATTTT.